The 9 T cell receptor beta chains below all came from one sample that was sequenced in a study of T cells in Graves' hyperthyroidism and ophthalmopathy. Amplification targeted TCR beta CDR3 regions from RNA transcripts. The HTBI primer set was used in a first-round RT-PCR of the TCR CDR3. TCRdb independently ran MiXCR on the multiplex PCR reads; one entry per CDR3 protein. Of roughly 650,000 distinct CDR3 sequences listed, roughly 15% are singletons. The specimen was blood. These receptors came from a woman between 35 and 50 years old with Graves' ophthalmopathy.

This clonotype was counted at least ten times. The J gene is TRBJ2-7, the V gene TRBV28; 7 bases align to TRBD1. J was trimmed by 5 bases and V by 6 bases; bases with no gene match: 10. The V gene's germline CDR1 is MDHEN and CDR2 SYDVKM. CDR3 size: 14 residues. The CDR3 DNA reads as TGTGCCAGCAGCCCAGAAACAGGGGTCCACGAGCAGTACTTC. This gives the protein CASSPETGVHEQYF.

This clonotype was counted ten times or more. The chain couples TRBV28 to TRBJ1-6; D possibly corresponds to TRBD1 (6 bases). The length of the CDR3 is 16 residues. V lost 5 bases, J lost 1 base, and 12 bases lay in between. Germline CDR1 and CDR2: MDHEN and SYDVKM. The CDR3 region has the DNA TGTGCCAGCAGTGCAAAACAGGGATCCTATAATTCACCCCTCCACTTT. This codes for CASSAKQGSYNSPLHF.

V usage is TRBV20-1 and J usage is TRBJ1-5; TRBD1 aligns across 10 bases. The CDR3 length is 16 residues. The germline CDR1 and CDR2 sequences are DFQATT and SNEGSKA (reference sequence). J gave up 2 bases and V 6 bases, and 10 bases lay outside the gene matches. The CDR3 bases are TGCAGTGCGCTCCCCGGGGACAGGGGAGGCAATCAGCCCCAGCATTTT. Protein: CSALPGDRGGNQPQHF.

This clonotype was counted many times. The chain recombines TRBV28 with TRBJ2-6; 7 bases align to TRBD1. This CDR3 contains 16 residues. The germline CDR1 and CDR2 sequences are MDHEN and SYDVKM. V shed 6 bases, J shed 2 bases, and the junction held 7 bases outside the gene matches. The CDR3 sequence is CASSRGGRAGANVLTF. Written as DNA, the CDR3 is TGTGCCAGCAGCCGAGGGGGCCGAGCTGGGGCCAACGTCCTGACTTTC.

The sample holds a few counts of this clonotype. CDR3 protein: CASSFPSATGELFF. The CDR3 DNA follows: TGTGCCAGCAGCTTTCCAAGTGCCACCGGGGAGCTGTTTTTT. This chain connects TRBV7-9 to TRBJ2-2; D not certain. Germline values: CDR1 SEHNR, CDR2 FQNEAQ (reference sequence). V lost 3 bases, J lost 4 bases, and 9 bases lay in between. The CDR3 has 14 amino acids.

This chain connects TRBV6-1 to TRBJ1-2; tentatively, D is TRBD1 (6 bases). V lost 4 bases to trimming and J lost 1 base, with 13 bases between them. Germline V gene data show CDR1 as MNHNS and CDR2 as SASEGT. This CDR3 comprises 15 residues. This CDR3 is CASSVAGHINYGYTF. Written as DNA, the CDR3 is TGTGCCAGCAGTGTGGCGGGACATATTAACTATGGCTACACCTTC.

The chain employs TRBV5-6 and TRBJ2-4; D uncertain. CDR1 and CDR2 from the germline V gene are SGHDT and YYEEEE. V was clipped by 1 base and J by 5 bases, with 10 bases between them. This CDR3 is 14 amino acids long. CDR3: CASSLIGMENIQYF. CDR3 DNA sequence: TGTGCCAGCAGCTTGATTGGGATGGAAAACATTCAGTACTTC. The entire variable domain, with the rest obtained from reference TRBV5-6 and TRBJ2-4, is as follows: DAGVTQSPTHLIKTRGQQVTLRCSPKSGHDTVSWYQQALGQGPQFIFQYYEEEERQRGNFPDRFSGHQFPNYSSELNVNALLLGDSALYLCASSLIGMENIQYFGAGTRLSVL.

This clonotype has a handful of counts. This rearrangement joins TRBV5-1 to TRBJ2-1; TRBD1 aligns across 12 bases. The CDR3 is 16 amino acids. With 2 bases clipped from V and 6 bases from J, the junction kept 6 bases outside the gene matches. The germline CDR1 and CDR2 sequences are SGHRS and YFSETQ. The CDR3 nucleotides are TGCGCCAGCAGCTTAGGCGGGACAGGGGGCATCAATGAGCAGTTCTTC. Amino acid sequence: CASSLGGTGGINEQFF.

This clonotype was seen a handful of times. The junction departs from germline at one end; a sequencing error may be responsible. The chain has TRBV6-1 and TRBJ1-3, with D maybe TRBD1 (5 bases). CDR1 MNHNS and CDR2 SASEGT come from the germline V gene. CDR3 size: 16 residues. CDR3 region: CASSSTALSSENTIYF. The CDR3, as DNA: TGTGCCAGCAGTTCGACAGCTTTGAGCTCTGAAAACACCATATATTTT.